This T cell receptor beta chain was identified during a study of blood T cell repertoires in COVID-19. Study summary: Italy, Spain and the United States were the sources of the convalescent and acute COVID-19 samples. Sources were T cells, B-cell-depleted T cells, or PBMCs; the material itself was cDNA or gDNA.

The V gene lost 3 bases and the J gene lost 0 bases, with 13 bases spanning the gap. The CDR3 contains 16 residues. From germline, CDR1 is MNHEY and CDR2 SMNVEV (reference sequence). Authors' methods: Nucleated cell counts were estimated from reference gene primer amplification. Measured with immunoSEQ multiplex PCR; TCRdb has only the in-frame clones, and not every one. Clone size and V and J calls were adopted from that table, with D and trimming inferred from the DNA. The table records about 130,000 clones, roughly 90% of them present only once. The clonotype originates from a man between 45 and 60 years old with active COVID-19. The chain has TRBV27 and TRBJ2-3; a possible D gene is TRBD1 (6 bases). Sequencing input: peripheral blood. This CDR3 is CASSFRGTYSTDTQYF. For the CDR3, the DNA is TGTGCCAGCAGTTTTAGAGGGACATATAGCACAGATACGCAGTATTTT.